This TCR beta chain was profiled in a study of tumor-infiltrating lymphocytes in primary liver carcinoma. Points from the study as a whole: Researchers report that only about 8-25% of top clones turned up in all five tumor regions. Tumors carried a top-250-clone fraction significantly exceeding that of blood (p = 0.039).

A constant-region primer primed TCR beta cDNA synthesis from roughly 500 ng of total RNA. Library construction for TCR beta comprised three nested multiplex PCR rounds performed with slightly modified ARM-PCR. PCR rounds one and two used TRBV1-TRBV30 forward primers with a C-beta reverse primer for 10 cycles each. Using its own MiXCR run on the multiplex PCR reads, TCRdb lists one record per CDR3 protein. Of 120,000 or so distinct CDR3 sequences listed, roughly three fifths were seen once; the top ten hold roughly a tenth. This clonotype has a single count. Its antigen is as yet unknown. The junction and the germline gene differ at one end; a read error may be behind it. The length of the CDR3 is 14 residues. Germline CDR1 is SGHAT and CDR2 is FQNNGV. Both RNA and DNA were isolated together from roughly 20-30 mg of bulk tissue that had not been sorted. Sampling of every tumor involved five separate regions. These included the tumor centre. Histology found more than 75% viable tumor cells per sample.

This sequence was found in an older woman with primary liver carcinoma and hepatitis B virus infection. The chain couples TRBV11-2 to TRBJ2-7, with D perhaps matching TRBD1 (6 bases). The material sequenced was liver tumor tissue from sampling region 1. Subset reported: tumor region T1, superior pole. The CDR3 sequence: CASRSDRSSSEQYF. In nucleotides, the CDR3 is TGTGCCAGCAGATCCGACAGGAGCTCCTCCGAGCAGTACTTC.